One sample yielded the 15 T cell receptor beta chains listed below, sequenced in a study of blood T cell repertoires in COVID-19. The table came from immunoSEQ multiplex PCR; TCRdb's copy has only in-frame clones and leaves some out. The repertoire includes about 160,000 clones, around four fifths of them detected once, and 4.4% sits in the top ten. The specimen sequenced was PBMCs or T cells enriched from blood (not recorded which). These receptors were collected from a woman aged 45-59 years who had recovered from COVID-19.

CDR3: CASSPPGTRSEQYV. CDR3 DNA: TGTGCCAGCAGTCCGCCCGGGACTAGAAGCGAGCAGTACGTC. The chain links TRBV28 to TRBJ2-7, with TRBD2 matching 8 bases. The J segment lost 6 bases and the V segment lost 5 bases, leaving 9 bases of the junction unmatched. This CDR3 is 14 amino acids long. Germline V gene sequence: CDR1 MDHEN, CDR2 SYDVKM.

The J gene is TRBJ1-3, the V gene TRBV5-4; no clear D. The length of the CDR3 is 14 residues. Germline V gives CDR1 SGHNT, CDR2 YYREEE (reference sequence). The V and J ends lost 1 base and 4 bases respectively, with 9 bases between them. In nucleotides, the CDR3 is TGTGCCAGCAGCTTGACGGGGTCCGGAAACACCATATATTTT. It encodes CASSLTGSGNTIYF.

The chain joins TRBV19 to TRBJ1-3; D possibly corresponds to TRBD1 (5 bases). This CDR3 has 16 amino acids. CDR1 and CDR2 from the germline V gene are LNHDA and SQIVND (reference sequence). V gave up 7 bases and J gave up 0 bases, with 16 bases separating them. The CDR3 protein is CASTPGELSSGNTIYF. The CDR3 DNA reads as TGTGCCAGTACTCCGGGGGAACTCAGCTCTGGAAACACCATATATTTT.

The chain recombines TRBV18 with TRBJ1-6; TRBD1 matches 7 bases. Germline values: CDR1 KGHSH, CDR2 LQKENI. CDR3 length: 15 residues. V shed 3 bases, J shed 13 bases, and the junction held 12 bases outside the gene matches. CDR3 residues: CASSPLPRGSSPLHF. CDR3 nucleotide sequence: TGTGCCAGCTCACCCTTGCCCAGGGGGAGCTCGCCCCTCCACTTT.

The V and J genes are TRBV20-1 and TRBJ1-2, with a weak D call TRBD1 (5 bases). The V end lost 5 bases, the J end lost 8 bases, and 9 bases lay between the germline ends. The CDR3 length is 10 residues. Per germline, CDR1 DFQATT and CDR2 SNEGSKA (reference sequence). CDR3 DNA sequence: TGCAGTGCTTACCGGGGGGGCTACACCTTC. It specifies CSAYRGGYTF.

The chain is built from TRBV5-1 and TRBJ2-5, with 7 nucleotides matching TRBD1. The CDR3 loop spans 15 amino acids. The V gene's germline CDR1 is SGHRS and CDR2 YFSETQ. With V trimmed by 5 bases and J by 2 bases, 9 bases remained unmatched. CDR3 sequence: CASRRLGDRQETQYF. For the CDR3, the DNA is TGCGCCAGCAGGAGGTTGGGGGACAGACAAGAGACCCAGTACTTC.

The chain employs TRBV28 and TRBJ1-5, with TRBD1 matching over 7 bases. The V segment lost 8 bases and the J segment 6 bases; nucleotides outside the gene matches: 4. Germline V gene data show CDR1 as MDHEN and CDR2 as SYDVKM. The CDR3 extends over 12 amino acids. The CDR3 DNA reads TGTGCCAGCCTGACAGGGAGTCAGCCCCAGCATTTT. Encoded protein: CASLTGSQPQHF.

The table lists this clone with a few counts. This rearrangement joins TRBV2 to TRBJ1-2; D uncertain. From germline, CDR1 is SNHLY and CDR2 FYNNEI. V lost 6 bases and J 0 bases, leaving 5 bases between the germline ends. The CDR3 totals 12 residues. CDR3 sequence reads: CASRQPNYGYTF. DNA of the CDR3: TGTGCCAGCAGACAGCCTAACTATGGCTACACCTTC.

The rearrangement links TRBV28 to TRBJ1-4, with 9 bases matching TRBD1. The junction had 7 bases not matched to a gene; V was cut back by 6 bases and J by 8 bases. Per the germline V gene, CDR1 is MDHEN and CDR2 is SYDVKM. The CDR3 length is 14 residues. The CDR3 DNA is TGTGCCAGCAGACCGACAGGGGGAGGGGAAAAACTGTTTTTT. Translation gives CASRPTGGGEKLFF.

This chain connects TRBV7-3 to TRBJ1-2, with 7 bases identical to TRBD1. From germline, CDR1 is SGHTA and CDR2 FQGTGA. This CDR3 has 11 residues. The junction had 4 bases not matched to a gene; V was cut back by 5 bases and J by 10 bases. The CDR3: CASSLGQNYTF. The CDR3, as DNA: TGTGCCAGCAGCCTGGGACAGAACTACACCTTC.

This clone was counted only a few times. This rearrangement joins TRBV30 to TRBJ1-6; 8 bases are a match to TRBD1. Germline V gene sequence: CDR1 GTSNPN, CDR2 SVGIG (reference sequence). Trimming took 4 bases from V and 10 from J; bases not matched to a gene: 12. CDR3 size: 15 residues. The CDR3 reads CAWTGKGTGSSPLHF. In DNA, the CDR3 is TGTGCCTGGACGGGAAAGGGGACAGGTTCATCACCCCTCCACTTT. Complete variable domain (other parts from reference TRBV30 and TRBJ1-6): SQTIHQWPATLVQPVGSPLSLECTVEGTSNPNLYWYRQAAGRGLQLLFYSVGIGQISSEVPQNLSASRPQDRQFILSSKKLLLSDSGFYLCAWTGKGTGSSPLHFGNGTRLTVT.

The genes are TRBV28 and TRBJ1-2; 7 bases align to TRBD1. The V gene end was trimmed by 2 bases and the J gene end by 5 bases; junction bases not matched to a gene: 20. The germline CDR1 and CDR2 sequences are MDHEN and SYDVKM. The CDR3 loop spans 19 amino acids. CDR3 nucleotide sequence: TGTGCCAGCAGTTTAGGGAAGTGGCTTACAGGGGTCCATTGGTATGGCTACACCTTC. Protein product: CASSLGKWLTGVHWYGYTF.

The gene calls are TRBV27 and TRBJ1-1; 9 nucleotides line up with TRBD1. Trimming at V came to 4 bases and at J to 4 bases, leaving 1 base not matched to a gene. CDR3 size: 13 residues. Per the germline V gene, CDR1 is MNHEY and CDR2 is SMNVEV (reference sequence). This CDR3 reads CASSSGQGTEAFF. CDR3 DNA sequence: TGTGCCAGCAGTTCGGGACAGGGCACTGAAGCTTTCTTT.

The chain is built from TRBV7-8 and TRBJ1-2; perhaps TRBD1 as D (5 bases). Germline-derived CDR1 and CDR2 are SGHVS and FQNEAQ. This CDR3 spans 14 amino acids. Trimming removed 5 bases from V and 4 bases from J, with 14 bases in between. In DNA form, the CDR3 reads TGTGCCAGCAGCAGAATGGGGGGAGGCTATGGCTACACCTTC. Translating it yields CASSRMGGGYGYTF.

J is TRBJ2-5 and V is TRBV29-1, with D maybe TRBD2 (5 bases). V was pared by 7 bases and J by 2 bases, with 11 bases between. There are 12 residues in the CDR3. Germline CDR1 reads SQVTM; CDR2 reads ANQGSEA. The CDR3 sequence: CSGGWAQETQYF. CDR3 nucleotide sequence: TGCAGCGGAGGGTGGGCACAAGAGACCCAGTACTTC.